A single sample gave rise to the 7 T cell receptor beta chains below, sequenced in a study of shared clonotypes between healthy human individuals. Sequencing used immunoSEQ multiplex PCR; TCRdb keeps in-frame clones, though not all of them. The sample has under 2.5 million clones, less than 95% seen once. The sample consisted of naive CD4+ T cells from PBMCs. As for subset: CD45RA+ positively selected. These receptors all come from a man younger than 35 in good health. Some clones in this sample may be carry-over from other donors' samples.

This chain joins TRBV30 and TRBJ2-7, with no clear D. The germline V gene encodes CDR1 GTSNPN and CDR2 SVGIG (reference sequence). This CDR3 is 14 amino acids long. With 0 bases removed from V and 2 bases from J, the gap between germline ends came to 11 bases. DNA for the CDR3: TGTGCCTGGAGTGTAATACCCGGCCCCTACGAGCAGTACTTC. It is translated as CAWSVIPGPYEQYF. Complete variable domain (other parts from reference TRBV30 and TRBJ2-7): SQTIHQWPATLVQPVGSPLSLECTVEGTSNPNLYWYRQAAGRGLQLLFYSVGIGQISSEVPQNLSASRPQDRQFILSSKKLLLSDSGFYLCAWSVIPGPYEQYFGPGTRLTVT.

J is TRBJ2-7 and V is TRBV5-5; D possibly corresponds to TRBD2 (6 bases). The CDR3 has 14 amino acids. From germline, CDR1 is SGHKS and CDR2 YYEKEE (reference sequence). V lost 5 bases to trimming and J lost 0 bases, with 12 bases between them. The CDR3, as DNA: TGTGCCAGCAGTCTCCTCGGGAGCTCCTACGAGCAGTACTTC. It yields the protein CASSLLGSSYEQYF.

This chain links TRBV14 with TRBJ2-3; a possible D gene is TRBD2 (6 bases). V lost 0 bases and J 1 base, leaving 17 bases between the germline ends. This CDR3 is 18 amino acids long. From germline, CDR1 is SGHDN and CDR2 FVKESK. This chain's CDR3 is CASSQEKIGGERTDTQYF. DNA of the CDR3: TGTGCCAGCAGCCAAGAAAAAATTGGCGGGGAGCGCACAGATACGCAGTATTTT.

This chain uses TRBV6-1 with TRBJ2-7; tentatively, D is TRBD1 or TRBD2 (5 bases each). Per germline, CDR1 MNHNS and CDR2 SASEGT. The CDR3 is 15 amino acids. V lost 2 bases to trimming and J lost 4 bases, with 15 bases between them. For the CDR3, the DNA is TGTGCCAGCAGTGAACCGGGACGAGGAGTTTACGAGCAGTACTTC. This codes for CASSEPGRGVYEQYF.

This rearrangement joins TRBV6-1 to TRBJ2-3; D is unclear. The V end lost 2 bases, the J end lost 1 base, and 7 bases lay between the germline ends. The CDR3 totals 14 residues. Germline V lookup: CDR1 MNHNS, CDR2 SASEGT. CDR3 in DNA: TGTGCCAGCAGTGAACGCGTGGGCACAGATACGCAGTATTTT. This translates into CASSERVGTDTQYF.

This clone was detected once. The CDR3 reads CAWSVPGKVYEQYF. CDR3 in DNA: TGTGCCTGGAGTGTACCAGGGAAGGTCTACGAGCAGTACTTC. The chain recombines TRBV30 with TRBJ2-7, with D maybe TRBD1 (5 bases). With 0 bases removed from V and 3 bases from J, the gap between germline ends came to 12 bases. Germline CDR1 is GTSNPN and CDR2 is SVGIG (reference sequence). The CDR3 loop spans 14 amino acids.

The chain uses TRBV6-1 and TRBJ2-7, with D perhaps matching TRBD2 (5 bases). This CDR3 is 16 amino acids long. The germline V gene has CDR1 MNHNS and CDR2 SASEGT. V was pared by 2 bases and J by 0 bases, with 14 bases between. For the CDR3, the DNA is TGTGCCAGCAGTGAATCAGTGTTAGCGCGCTCCTACGAGCAGTACTTC. Encoded protein: CASSESVLARSYEQYF.